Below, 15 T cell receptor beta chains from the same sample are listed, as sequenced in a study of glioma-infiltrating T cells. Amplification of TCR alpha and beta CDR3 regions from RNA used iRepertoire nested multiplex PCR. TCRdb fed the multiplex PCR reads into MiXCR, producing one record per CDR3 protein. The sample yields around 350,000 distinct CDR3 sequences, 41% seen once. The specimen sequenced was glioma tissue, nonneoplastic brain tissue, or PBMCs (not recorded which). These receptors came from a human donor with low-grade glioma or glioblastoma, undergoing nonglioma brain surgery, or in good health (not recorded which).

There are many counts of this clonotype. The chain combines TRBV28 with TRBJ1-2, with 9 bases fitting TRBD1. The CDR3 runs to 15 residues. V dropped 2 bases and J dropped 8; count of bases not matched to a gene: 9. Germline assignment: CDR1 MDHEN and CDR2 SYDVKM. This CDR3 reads CASSLGADRGRGYTF. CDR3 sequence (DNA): TGTGCCAGCAGTTTAGGGGCGGACAGGGGTAGAGGCTACACCTTC.

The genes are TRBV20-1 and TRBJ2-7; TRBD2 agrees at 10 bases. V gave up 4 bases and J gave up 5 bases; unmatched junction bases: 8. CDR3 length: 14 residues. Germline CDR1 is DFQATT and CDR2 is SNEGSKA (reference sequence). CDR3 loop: CSATDSGRVDEQYF. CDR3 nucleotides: TGCAGTGCTACGGACAGCGGGAGGGTGGACGAGCAGTACTTC.

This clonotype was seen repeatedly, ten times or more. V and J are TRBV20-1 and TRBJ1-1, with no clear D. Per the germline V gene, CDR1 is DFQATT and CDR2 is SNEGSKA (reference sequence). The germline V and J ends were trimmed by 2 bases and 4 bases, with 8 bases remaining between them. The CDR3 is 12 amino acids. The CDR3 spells CSARQVITEAFF. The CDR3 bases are TGCAGTGCTAGACAGGTTATCACTGAAGCTTTCTTT.

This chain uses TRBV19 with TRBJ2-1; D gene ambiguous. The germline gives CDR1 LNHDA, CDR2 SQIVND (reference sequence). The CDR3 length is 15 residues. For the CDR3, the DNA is TGTGTTAGTGCTCCTCGGGTCCTTCCCTACAATGAGCAGTTCTTC. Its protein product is CVSAPRVLPYNEQFF.

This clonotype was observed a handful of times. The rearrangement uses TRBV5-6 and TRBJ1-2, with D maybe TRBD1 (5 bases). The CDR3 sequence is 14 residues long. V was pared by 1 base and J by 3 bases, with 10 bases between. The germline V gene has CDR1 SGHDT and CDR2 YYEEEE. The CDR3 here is CASSLSRAYYGYTF. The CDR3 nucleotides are TGTGCCAGCAGCTTGAGCAGGGCTTACTATGGCTACACCTTC.

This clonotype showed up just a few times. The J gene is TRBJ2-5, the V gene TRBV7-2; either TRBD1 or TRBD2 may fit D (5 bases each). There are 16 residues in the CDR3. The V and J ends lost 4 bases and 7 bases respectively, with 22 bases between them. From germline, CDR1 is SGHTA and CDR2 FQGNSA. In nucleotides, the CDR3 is TGTGCCAGCAGCTCCTTTTCCGGGACCCTTTTCGGGACCCAGTACTTC. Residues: CASSSFSGTLFGTQYF.

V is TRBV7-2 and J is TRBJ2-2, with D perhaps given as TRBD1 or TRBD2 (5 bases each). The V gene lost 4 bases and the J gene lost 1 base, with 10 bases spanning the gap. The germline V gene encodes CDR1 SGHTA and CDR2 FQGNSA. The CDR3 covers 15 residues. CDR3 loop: CASSSGRVNTGELFF. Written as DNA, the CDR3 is TGTGCCAGCAGCTCGGGACGGGTGAACACCGGGGAGCTGTTTTTT. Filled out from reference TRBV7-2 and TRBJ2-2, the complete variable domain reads GAGVSQSPSNKVTEKGKDVELRCDPISGHTALYWYRQSLGQGLEFLIYFQGNSAPDKSGLPSDRFSAERTGGSVSTLTIQRTQQEDSAVYLCASSSGRVNTGELFFGEGSRLTVL.

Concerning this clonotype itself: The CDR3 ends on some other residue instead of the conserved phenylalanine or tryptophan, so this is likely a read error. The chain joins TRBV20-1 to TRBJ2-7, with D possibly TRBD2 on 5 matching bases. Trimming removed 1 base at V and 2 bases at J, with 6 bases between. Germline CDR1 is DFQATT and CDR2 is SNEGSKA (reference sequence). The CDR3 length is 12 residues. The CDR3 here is CSARGTPYEQYL. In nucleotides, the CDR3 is TGCAGTGCTAGAGGGACTCCCTACGAGCAGTACCTC.

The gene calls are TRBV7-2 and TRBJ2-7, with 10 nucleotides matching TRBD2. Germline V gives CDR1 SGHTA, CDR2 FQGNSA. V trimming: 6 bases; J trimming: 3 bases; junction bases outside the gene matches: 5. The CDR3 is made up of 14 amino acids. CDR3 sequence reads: CASSPLAGVYEQYF. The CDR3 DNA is TGTGCCAGCAGTCCTCTAGCGGGAGTCTACGAGCAGTACTTC.

The CDR3 sequence is CAIGTRVNEQYF. CDR3 coding DNA: TGTGCCATCGGGACTAGGGTGAACGAGCAGTACTTC. The chain recombines TRBV10-3 with TRBJ2-7; 8 positions agree with TRBD2. CDR1 is ENHRY and CDR2 is SYGVKD in the germline V gene. This CDR3 has 12 residues. The J segment lost 5 bases and the V segment lost 8 bases, leaving 5 bases of the junction unmatched.

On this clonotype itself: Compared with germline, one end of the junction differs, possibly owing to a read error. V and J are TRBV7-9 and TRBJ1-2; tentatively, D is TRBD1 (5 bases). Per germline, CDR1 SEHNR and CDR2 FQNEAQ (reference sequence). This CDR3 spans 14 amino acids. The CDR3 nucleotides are TGTGCCAGCTGCTTGGGCCGGGGCCTCTATGGCTACACCTTC. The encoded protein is CASCLGRGLYGYTF. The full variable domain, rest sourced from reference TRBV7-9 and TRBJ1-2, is DTGVSQNPRHKITKRGQNVTFRCDPISEHNRLYWYRQTLGQGPEFLTYFQNEAQLEKSRLLSDRFSAERPKGSFSTLEIQRTEQGDSAMYLCASCLGRGLYGYTFGSGTRLTVV.

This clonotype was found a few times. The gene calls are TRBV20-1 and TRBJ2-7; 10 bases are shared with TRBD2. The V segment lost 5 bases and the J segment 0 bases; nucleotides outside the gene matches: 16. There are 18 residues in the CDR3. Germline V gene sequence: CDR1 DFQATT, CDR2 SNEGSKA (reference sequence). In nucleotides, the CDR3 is TGCAGTGCTCCACCCATCGGGACTAGCGCCGGGTACTCCTACGAGCAGTACTTC. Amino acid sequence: CSAPPIGTSAGYSYEQYF.

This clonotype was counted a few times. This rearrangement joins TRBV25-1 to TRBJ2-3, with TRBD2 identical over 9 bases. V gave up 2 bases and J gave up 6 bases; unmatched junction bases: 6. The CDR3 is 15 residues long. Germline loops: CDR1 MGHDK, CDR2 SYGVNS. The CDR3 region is CASSEGAGGRDTQYF. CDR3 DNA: TGTGCCAGCAGTGAAGGAGCGGGAGGCCGGGATACGCAGTATTTT.

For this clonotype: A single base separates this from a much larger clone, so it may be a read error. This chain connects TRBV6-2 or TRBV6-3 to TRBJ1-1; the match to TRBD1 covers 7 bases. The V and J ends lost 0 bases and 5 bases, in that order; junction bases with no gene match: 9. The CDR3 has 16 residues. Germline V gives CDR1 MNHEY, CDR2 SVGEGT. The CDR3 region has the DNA TGTGCCAGCAGTTACTCCGAAGGTTCCAGGGGGACTGAAGCTTTCTTT. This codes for CASSYSEGSRGTEAFF.

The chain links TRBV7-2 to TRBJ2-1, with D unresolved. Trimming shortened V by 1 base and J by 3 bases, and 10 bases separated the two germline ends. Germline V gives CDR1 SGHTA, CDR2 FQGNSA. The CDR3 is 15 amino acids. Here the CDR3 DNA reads TGTGCCAGCAGCTTAGGACTTACCCTCTACAATGAGCAGTTCTTC. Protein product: CASSLGLTLYNEQFF.